The 7 T cell receptor beta chains reported below all come from one sample, sequenced in a study of shared clonotypes between healthy human individuals. Profiling relied on immunoSEQ multiplex PCR, and the TCRdb table lists in-frame clones only, not all of them. The data show about 490,000 clones, with around 80% seen just once and approximately 12% held by the top ten. Sequenced sample: PBMCs. These receptors were obtained from a woman aged 40 to 49 in good health. Some clones in this sample may be carry-over from other donors' samples.

The chain uses TRBV15 and TRBJ2-7; TRBD2 aligns across 7 bases. The germline V gene encodes CDR1 LNHNV and CDR2 YYDKDF (reference sequence). The CDR3 spans 15 residues. After removal of 0 bases from V and 5 bases from J, the junction contained 7 bases not matched to a gene. This CDR3 reads CATSRDLWTRNEQYF. The CDR3 coding sequence is TGTGCCACCAGCAGAGATCTTTGGACTAGGAACGAGCAGTACTTC.

This chain joins TRBV7-3 and TRBJ1-5, with D possibly TRBD1 on 5 matching bases. Germline loops: CDR1 SGHTA, CDR2 FQGTGA. The V end was cut by 1 base, the J end by 6 bases, with 13 bases between. The CDR3 is 15 amino acids. CDR3: CASSLKTVVCQPQHF. In DNA, the CDR3 is TGTGCCAGCAGCTTAAAGACAGTGGTGTGTCAGCCCCAGCATTTT.

The V call is TRBV4-3, the J call TRBJ2-2; D gene uncertain. Germline V gene sequence: CDR1 LGHNA, CDR2 YSLEER. The V end was cut by 0 bases, the J end by 4 bases, with 15 bases between. The CDR3 totals 17 residues. The CDR3 coding sequence is TGCGCCAGCAGCCAAGAGGTTCGGGTCGGGTTCACCGGGGAGCTGTTTTTT. It translates to CASSQEVRVGFTGELFF.

The table lists this clone with a count of one. This sequence joins TRBV5-1 and TRBJ1-2; TRBD1 matches 9 bases. CDR3 size: 14 residues. Unmatched junction bases numbered 7, after V lost 4 bases and J lost 6 bases. Looked up from germline, CDR1 is SGHRS and CDR2 is YFSETQ. CDR3 coding DNA: TGCGCCAGCAGCCCAGGACAGGGGATAGATGGCTACACCTTC. Protein sequence: CASSPGQGIDGYTF. Complete variable domain (other parts from reference TRBV5-1 and TRBJ1-2): KAGVTQTPRYLIKTRGQQVTLSCSPISGHRSVSWYQQTPGQGLQFLFEYFSETQRNKGNFPGRFSGRQFSNSRSEMNVSTLELGDSALYLCASSPGQGIDGYTFGSGTRLTVV.

CDR3 sequence reads: CASSQIGGRAFF. The DNA of the CDR3 is TGCGCCAGCAGCCAAATCGGGGGAAGAGCTTTCTTT. This chain uses TRBV10-1 with TRBJ1-1; tentative D call: TRBD1 (5 bases). Germline-derived CDR1 and CDR2 are WNHNN and SYGVQD (reference sequence). The CDR3 is made up of 12 amino acids. With 6 bases removed from V and 10 bases from J, the gap between germline ends came to 15 bases.

The chain carries TRBV7-8 and TRBJ1-2, with a weak D call TRBD1 (5 bases). The CDR3 has 13 residues. Deletions cut 1 base from V and 8 bases from J, with 11 bases between. Germline-derived CDR1 and CDR2 are SGHVS and FQNEAQ. CDR3 bases: TGTGCCAGCAGCTTAGGGTCCGGGGACGGCTACACCTTC. It yields the protein CASSLGSGDGYTF.

This rearrangement joins TRBV10-1 to TRBJ1-2; TRBD1 matches at 7 bases. There are 14 residues in the CDR3. Germline V gene lookup returns CDR1 WNHNN and CDR2 SYGVQD (reference sequence). V dropped 0 bases and J dropped 7; count of bases not matched to a gene: 5. The CDR3 nucleotides read TGCGCCAGCAGTGAGTCGGGACAGTTTTCTGGCTACACCTTC. Translating it yields CASSESGQFSGYTF.